Each of the 18 T cell receptor beta chains below was sequenced from the same sample in a study of T-cell memory formation after mild COVID-19. Via MiXCR, TCRdb re-called the 5' RACE reads, giving one row per CDR3 protein. The sample lists around 200,000 distinct CDR3 sequences; around 18% were seen once. Sequenced material: PBMCs or a T cell subset sorted from them (not recorded which). Receptors originate from a man aged 18 to 35 who had mild COVID-19 (a few samples of this study predate the infection). Cell type and time point are not known.

This clonotype was counted many times. The rearrangement joins TRBV7-2 to TRBJ2-7, with D perhaps being TRBD1 or TRBD2 (5 bases each). From germline, CDR1 is SGHTA and CDR2 FQGNSA. Trimming shortened V by 2 bases and J by 8 bases, and 16 bases separated the two germline ends. The CDR3 covers 14 residues. CDR3 coding DNA: TGTGCCAGCAGCTTAACAGGTTGGGGGACCCAGCAGTACGTC. Its protein is CASSLTGWGTQQYV.

The DNA of the CDR3 is TGTGCCAGCAGCCCCCTCCTGGCTAGCGGGGTGTACCAAGAGACCCAGTACTTC. Translated, it gives CASSPLLASGVYQETQYF. V and J are TRBV7-8 and TRBJ2-5; TRBD2 agrees at 9 bases. This CDR3 contains 18 residues. Germline V gene sequence: CDR1 SGHVS, CDR2 FQNEAQ. The trim removed 5 bases at V and 0 bases at J, leaving 13 bases unmatched.

This clonotype came up a few times. The rearrangement joins TRBV4-2 to TRBJ2-3, with 9 bases aligning to TRBD1. From germline, CDR1 is LGHNA and CDR2 YNFKEQ. The CDR3 is 14 amino acids. V was pared by 5 bases and J by 5 bases, with 5 bases of the junction left unmatched. The CDR3 reads CASSGGQGEDTQYF. CDR3 sequence (DNA): TGTGCCAGCAGCGGGGGACAGGGTGAAGATACGCAGTATTTT.

This clonotype was observed a few times. The rearrangement uses TRBV7-2 and TRBJ2-3; TRBD2 aligns across 7 bases. CDR1 and CDR2 from the germline V gene are SGHTA and FQGNSA. The CDR3 runs 16 residues. V was pared by 3 bases and J by 2 bases, with 8 bases of the junction left unmatched. The CDR3 nucleotides read TGTGCCAGCAGCTTCTTGTGGGACTATCTCACAGATACGCAGTATTTT. It encodes CASSFLWDYLTDTQYF. Based on the CDR3 plus reference TRBV7-2 and TRBJ2-3, the full variable domain is GAGVSQSPSNKVTEKGKDVELRCDPISGHTALYWYRQSLGQGLEFLIYFQGNSAPDKSGLPSDRFSAERTGGSVSTLTIQRTQQEDSAVYLCASSFLWDYLTDTQYFGPGTRLTVL.

This chain joins TRBV6-5 and TRBJ1-6; D ambiguous. The length of the CDR3 is 13 residues. Germline V CDR1 and CDR2: MNHEY, SVGAGI. V lost 7 bases, J lost 9 bases, and 13 bases lay in between. CDR3 sequence: CASKNSVPSPLHF. CDR3 DNA sequence: TGTGCCAGCAAGAACAGTGTCCCTTCACCCCTCCACTTT.

This chain joins TRBV4-3 and TRBJ2-1; 7 bases map to TRBD2. Per the germline V gene, CDR1 is LGHNA and CDR2 is YSLEER. The V gene end was trimmed by 0 bases and the J gene end by 3 bases; junction bases not matched to a gene: 11. The CDR3 is made up of 18 amino acids. The CDR3 is CASSQDFRTRALYNEQFF. As DNA, the CDR3 is TGCGCCAGCAGCCAAGATTTCCGGACTAGGGCCCTCTACAATGAGCAGTTCTTC.

This clonotype occurred a few times. The V and J genes are TRBV20-1 and TRBJ2-5; D is uncertain. The ends were cut back, 6 bases at V and 7 bases at J, with 12 bases in the middle. Per germline, CDR1 DFQATT and CDR2 SNEGSKA (reference sequence). The CDR3 is 11 residues long. CDR3 DNA sequence: TGCAGTGCGACCCAAGTCGGGACCCAGTACTTC. Amino acids: CSATQVGTQYF.

This clonotype appeared many times. Germline is not matched at one junction end, which may reflect a read error. The chain joins TRBV5-1 to TRBJ2-1; 8 bases map to TRBD2. The CDR3 consists of 15 residues. Germline CDR1 is SGHRS and CDR2 is YFSETQ. CDR3 in DNA: TGTGCCAGCAGCTTGGGCGGGGGGTCTTACAATGAGCAGTTCTTC. Its protein product is CASSLGGGSYNEQFF. Complete variable domain (other parts from reference TRBV5-1 and TRBJ2-1): KAGVTQTPRYLIKTRGQQVTLSCSPISGHRSVSWYQQTPGQGLQFLFEYFSETQRNKGNFPGRFSGRQFSNSRSEMNVSTLELGDSALYLCASSLGGGSYNEQFFGPGTRLTVL.

Ten or more counts support this clonotype. The CDR3 here is CASRQGDTQYF. CDR3 sequence (DNA): TGTGCCAGCAGACAGGGGGATACGCAGTATTTT. J is TRBJ2-3 and V is TRBV5-6; 7 nucleotides match TRBD1. Per germline, CDR1 SGHDT and CDR2 YYEEEE. This CDR3 is built from 11 residues. V shed 5 bases, J shed 6 bases, and the junction held 0 bases outside the gene matches. Filled out from reference TRBV5-6 and TRBJ2-3, the complete variable domain reads DAGVTQSPTHLIKTRGQQVTLRCSPKSGHDTVSWYQQALGQGPQFIFQYYEEEERQRGNFPDRFSGHQFPNYSSELNVNALLLGDSALYLCASRQGDTQYFGPGTRLTVL.

This clonotype was recorded a few times. The chain has TRBV29-1 and TRBJ1-2; D gene ambiguous. With 7 bases removed from V and 2 bases from J, the gap between germline ends came to 20 bases. CDR1 SQVTM and CDR2 ANQGSEA come from the germline V gene. The CDR3 runs to 15 residues. CDR3 in DNA: TGCAGCGGTGACCCCCTACTCGGCGGAAACTATGGCTACACCTTC. Residues: CSGDPLLGGNYGYTF.

The gene calls are TRBV6-4 and TRBJ2-6; D uncertain. The CDR3 sequence is 14 residues long. The V end lost 6 bases, the J end lost 4 bases, and 10 bases lay between the germline ends. Germline CDR1 and CDR2: MRHNA and SNTAGT. The CDR3 DNA reads as TGTGCCAGCAGCCAATTCACAGGGGCCAACGTCCTGACTTTC. Encoded protein: CASSQFTGANVLTF.

The chain recombines TRBV28 with TRBJ1-6; possibly TRBD1 for D (6 bases). The CDR3 loop spans 13 amino acids. Germline V gives CDR1 MDHEN, CDR2 SYDVKM. The ends were cut back, 5 bases at V and 10 bases at J, with 12 bases in the middle. CDR3 loop: CASSRNRESPLHF. CDR3 DNA: TGTGCCAGCAGTCGGAACAGGGAATCACCCCTCCACTTT.

In its sample, this clonotype was seen many times. This chain uses TRBV9 with TRBJ2-5; D not certain. The germline V gene encodes CDR1 SGDLS and CDR2 YYNGEE. The CDR3 has 14 amino acids. Trimming removed 3 bases at V and 5 bases at J, with 14 bases between. The DNA of the CDR3 is TGTGCCAGCAGCGCGTCCCAATATGGGGAGACCCAGTACTTC. Its translation: CASSASQYGETQYF.

Concerning this clonotype itself: The junction shows a germline mismatch at one end, possibly a read error. This chain links TRBV5-5 with TRBJ1-2, with a possible D match to TRBD1 (5 bases). Germline V gene sequence: CDR1 SGHKS, CDR2 YYEKEE (reference sequence). The CDR3 extends over 14 amino acids. Here the CDR3 reads CASSLGQSNSGYTF. Written as DNA, the CDR3 is TGTGCCAGCAGCTTGGGACAGTCTAACTCTGGCTACACCTTC.

This clonotype occurred a few times. V is TRBV23-1 and J is TRBJ1-4, with D possibly TRBD1 on 5 matching bases. TRBV23-1 is given ORF status, its function remaining uncertain. Trimming removed 4 bases at V and 3 bases at J, with 18 bases between. The CDR3 runs 17 residues. CDR3 in amino acids: CASSPHGGNGANEKLFF. The CDR3 DNA reads TGCGCCAGCAGTCCACACGGGGGGAATGGAGCTAATGAAAAACTGTTTTTT.

The chain employs TRBV3-1 and TRBJ1-6, with D tentatively TRBD1 (6 bases). Looked up from germline, CDR1 is LGHDT and CDR2 is YNNKEL (reference sequence). The CDR3 has 14 amino acids. The ends were cut back, 3 bases at V and 9 bases at J, with 12 bases in the middle. The CDR3 spells CASSQGPRGSPLHF. CDR3 nucleotides: TGTGCCAGCAGCCAGGGCCCCAGGGGTTCACCCCTCCACTTT. Based on the CDR3 plus reference TRBV3-1 and TRBJ1-6, the full variable domain is DTAVSQTPKYLVTQMGNDKSIKCEQNLGHDTMYWYKQDSKKFLKIMFSYNNKELIINETVPNRFSPKSPDKAHLNLHINSLELGDSAVYFCASSQGPRGSPLHFGNGTRLTVT.

The chain combines TRBV10-3 with TRBJ2-3; possibly TRBD2 for D (5 bases). Germline V gene data show CDR1 as ENHRY and CDR2 as SYGVKD. Trimming cost V 3 bases and J 3 bases, with 19 bases left between them. The length of the CDR3 is 17 residues. CDR3 sequence (DNA): TGTGCCATCAGTGACCTCTCAGGCGGGCGGAGTACAGATACGCAGTATTTT. This gives the protein CAISDLSGGRSTDTQYF.

V is TRBV7-9 and J is TRBJ1-2, with a tentative D call TRBD1 (5 bases). CDR3 size: 13 residues. Looked up from germline, CDR1 is SEHNR and CDR2 is FQNEAQ (reference sequence). Trimming left V 6 bases short and J 2 bases short, with 10 bases between. CDR3: CASRKDNNYGYTF. CDR3 sequence (DNA): TGTGCCAGCAGAAAGGACAACAACTATGGCTACACCTTC.